A selection of T cell receptor beta chains follows, all from one sample in a study of response to subunit inactivated influenza vaccine. TCRdb re-called the RT-PCR reads through MiXCR, storing one row per CDR3 protein. Here the sample spans a few hundred thousand distinct CDR3 sequences, just over 20% being singletons. The material was PBMCs from blood, obtained about 20 months after vaccination. The receptor source for this set is a man between 50 and 69 years old who received an inactivated influenza vaccine. Both conserved end residues are trimmed from each CDR3.

V,J,CDR3
TRBV5-1,TRBJ1-2,ASSLAVGGSGYGYT
TRBV19,TRBJ2-4,ASRDIHRNIQY
TRBV2,TRBJ2-3,ASSDHGDTQY
TRBV7-8,TRBJ1-4,ASSPPGQGNEKLF
TRBV3-1,TRBJ2-1,ASSHWKVNEQF
TRBV4-3,TRBJ2-7,ASSQAERSGEQY
TRBV28,TRBJ1-1,ASGDSRGKAF
TRBV2,TRBJ1-5,ASGRDGQPQH
TRBV12-3/TRBV12-4,TRBJ1-3,ASSLGFVNTIY
TRBV20-1,TRBJ1-5,SATGQTKWDQPQH
TRBV4-3,TRBJ2-7,ASSHSGQGGDEQY
TRBV18,TRBJ2-3,ASSPAGGTDTQY
TRBV9,TRBJ2-7,ASSLQGTPYEQY
TRBV9,TRBJ2-7,ASSVDAGAYEQY
TRBV18,TRBJ2-2,ASSQTPLSNTGELF
TRBV6-2/TRBV6-3,TRBJ1-2,ASSLGGGYGYT
TRBV5-1,TRBJ2-5,ASSLARFEETQY
TRBV27,TRBJ2-3,ASRDGYGTDTQY
TRBV5-1,TRBJ2-2,ASSLMTPGNGELF
TRBV11-1,TRBJ2-1,ASSPRGTSGTGSYNEQF
TRBV6-5,TRBJ1-4,ASSSRTANEKLF
TRBV6-1,TRBJ1-6,ASSTQGARDSPLH
TRBV28,TRBJ2-7,ASPSIQGSPYEQY
TRBV10-2,TRBJ1-5,ASSARSYQPQH
TRBV6-1,TRBJ2-7,ASGFPAEQY
TRBV4-3,TRBJ1-2,ASSQTNQGIYGYT
TRBV18,TRBJ2-7,ASSPGTVGLYEQY
TRBV5-5,TRBJ2-7,ASSLPRTAFDEQY
TRBV20-1,TRBJ1-5,SASGQAGQPQH
TRBV11-2,TRBJ1-2,ASSSPAKDRVGYT
TRBV4-3,TRBJ1-6,ASSQERGTGNSPLH
TRBV5-5,TRBJ1-6,ASSRGYNSPLH
TRBV7-2,TRBJ1-2,ASLAIDGAYGYT
TRBV7-2,TRBJ2-4,ASSLSVQLAKNIQY
TRBV2,TRBJ1-5,ASRQQGSNQPQH
TRBV28,TRBJ1-2,ASSLYPNYGYT
TRBV11-2,TRBJ2-1,ASSLDLGNEQF
TRBV30,TRBJ1-2,AWSVSGGDGYT
TRBV7-8,TRBJ1-6,VPLENLYNSPLH
TRBV20-1,TRBJ1-2,SASEMGYGYT
TRBV3-1,TRBJ1-6,ASSQVVGPIGSPLH
TRBV7-8,TRBJ2-7,ASSLGDSYEQH
TRBV12-3/TRBV12-4,TRBJ2-1,ASSLSLAGGYNEQF
TRBV10-3,TRBJ2-1,AISELVAGDSTYNEQF
TRBV4-2,TRBJ1-3,ASSQDRISGNTIY
TRBV5-4,TRBJ1-1,ASSSPFGQGVHTEAF
TRBV20-1,TRBJ1-5,SASIGESNQPQH
TRBV11-2,TRBJ2-7,ASSLGLALGEQY
TRBV7-2,TRBJ1-6,ASSLVGTDRRSPLH
TRBV18,TRBJ2-5,ASSPLPGLVETQY
TRBV20-1,TRBJ2-7,SARPHAYEQY
TRBV28,TRBJ1-2,ASTTEGGYT
TRBV20-1,TRBJ1-2,SARDDRDGYT
TRBV12-3/TRBV12-4,TRBJ2-1,ASSTSGNYNEQF
TRBV10-3,TRBJ2-1,AISEREGPRNEQF
TRBV20-1,TRBJ2-1,SANPESSYNEQF
TRBV7-6,TRBJ2-1,ASSLAPANEQF
TRBV29-1,TRBJ1-2,SVPQNRFTNYGYT
TRBV7-2,TRBJ1-1,ASSGGALALEAF